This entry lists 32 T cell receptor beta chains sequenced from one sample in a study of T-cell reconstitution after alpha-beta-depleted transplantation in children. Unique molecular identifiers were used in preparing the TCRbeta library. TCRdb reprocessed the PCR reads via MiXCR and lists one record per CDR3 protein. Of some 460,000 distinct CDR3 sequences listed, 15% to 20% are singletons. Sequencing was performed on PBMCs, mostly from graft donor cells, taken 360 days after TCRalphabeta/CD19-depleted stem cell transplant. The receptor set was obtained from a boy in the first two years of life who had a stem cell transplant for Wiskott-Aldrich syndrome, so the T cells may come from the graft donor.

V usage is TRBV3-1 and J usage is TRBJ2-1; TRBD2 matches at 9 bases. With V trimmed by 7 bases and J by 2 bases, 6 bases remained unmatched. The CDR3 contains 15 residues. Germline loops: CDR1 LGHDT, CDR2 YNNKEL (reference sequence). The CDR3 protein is CASTRSGRTYNEQFF. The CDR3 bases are TGTGCCAGCACCCGCAGCGGGAGGACCTACAATGAGCAGTTCTTC.

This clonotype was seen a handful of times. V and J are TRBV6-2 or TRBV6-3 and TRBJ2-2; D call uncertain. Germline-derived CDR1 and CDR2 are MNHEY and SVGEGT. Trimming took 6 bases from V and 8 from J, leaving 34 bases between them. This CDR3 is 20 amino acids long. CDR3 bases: TGTGCCAGCAGCCGCCCTTTGACCGGGCCCCCGCTTAGGGTCCGTGGGGAGCTGTTTTTT. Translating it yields CASSRPLTGPPLRVRGELFF.

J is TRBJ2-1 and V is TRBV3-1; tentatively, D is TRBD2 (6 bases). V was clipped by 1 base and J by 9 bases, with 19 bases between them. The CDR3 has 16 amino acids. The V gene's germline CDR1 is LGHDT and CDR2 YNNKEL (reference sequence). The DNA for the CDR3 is TGTGCCAGCAGCCAAGCCCTCCGAACTAGCCCCGGTGAGCAGTTCTTC. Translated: CASSQALRTSPGEQFF.

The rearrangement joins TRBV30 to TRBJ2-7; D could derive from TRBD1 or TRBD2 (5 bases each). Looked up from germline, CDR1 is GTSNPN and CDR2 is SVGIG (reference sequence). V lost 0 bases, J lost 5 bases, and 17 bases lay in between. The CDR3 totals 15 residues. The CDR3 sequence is CAWSVRGGMMNEQYF. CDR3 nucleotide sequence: TGTGCCTGGAGTGTACGGGGCGGAATGATGAACGAGCAGTACTTC.

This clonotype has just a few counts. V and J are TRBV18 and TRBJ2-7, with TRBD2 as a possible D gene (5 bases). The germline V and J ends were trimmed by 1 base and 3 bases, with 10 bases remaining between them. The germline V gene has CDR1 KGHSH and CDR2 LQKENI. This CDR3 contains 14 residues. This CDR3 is CASSPQERDYEQYF. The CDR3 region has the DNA TGTGCCAGCTCACCACAGGAACGGGACTACGAGCAGTACTTC.

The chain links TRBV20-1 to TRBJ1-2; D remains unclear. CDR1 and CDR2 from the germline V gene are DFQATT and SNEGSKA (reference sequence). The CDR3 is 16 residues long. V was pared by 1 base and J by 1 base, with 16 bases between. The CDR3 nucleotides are TGCAGTGCTAGAGGCTCCCCCTCCTCCCTTAACTATGGCTACACCTTC. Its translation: CSARGSPSSLNYGYTF.

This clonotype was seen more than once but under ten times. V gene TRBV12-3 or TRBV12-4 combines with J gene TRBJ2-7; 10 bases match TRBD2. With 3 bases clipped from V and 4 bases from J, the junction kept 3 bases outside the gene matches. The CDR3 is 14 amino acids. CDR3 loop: CASSFRTSGYEQYF. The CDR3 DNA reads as TGTGCCAGCAGTTTCCGGACTAGCGGATACGAGCAGTACTTC.

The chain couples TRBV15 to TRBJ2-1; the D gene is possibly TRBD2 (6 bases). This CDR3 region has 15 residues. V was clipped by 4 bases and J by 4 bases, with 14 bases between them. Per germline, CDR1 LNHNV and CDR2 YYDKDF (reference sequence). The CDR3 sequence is CATSTRGRNYNEQFF. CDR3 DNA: TGTGCCACCAGCACCCGTGGGAGGAATTACAATGAGCAGTTCTTC.

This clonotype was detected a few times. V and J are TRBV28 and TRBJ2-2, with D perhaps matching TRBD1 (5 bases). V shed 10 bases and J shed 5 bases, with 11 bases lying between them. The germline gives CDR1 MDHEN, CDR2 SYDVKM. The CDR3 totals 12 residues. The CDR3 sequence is CAIRARTGELFF. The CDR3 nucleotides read TGTGCCATCAGGGCGAGGACCGGGGAGCTGTTTTTT.

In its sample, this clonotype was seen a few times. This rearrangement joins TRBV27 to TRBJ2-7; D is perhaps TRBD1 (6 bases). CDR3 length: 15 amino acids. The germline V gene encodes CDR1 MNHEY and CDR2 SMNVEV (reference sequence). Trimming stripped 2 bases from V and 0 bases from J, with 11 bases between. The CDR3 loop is CASSLVGAGSYEQYF. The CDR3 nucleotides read TGTGCCAGCAGTTTAGTGGGGGCCGGCTCCTACGAGCAGTACTTC.

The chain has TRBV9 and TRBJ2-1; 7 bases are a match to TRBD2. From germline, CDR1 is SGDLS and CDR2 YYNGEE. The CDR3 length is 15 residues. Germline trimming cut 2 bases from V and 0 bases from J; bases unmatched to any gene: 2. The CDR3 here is CASSVGGGSYNEQFF. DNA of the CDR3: TGTGCCAGCAGCGTGGGCGGGGGCTCCTACAATGAGCAGTTCTTC.

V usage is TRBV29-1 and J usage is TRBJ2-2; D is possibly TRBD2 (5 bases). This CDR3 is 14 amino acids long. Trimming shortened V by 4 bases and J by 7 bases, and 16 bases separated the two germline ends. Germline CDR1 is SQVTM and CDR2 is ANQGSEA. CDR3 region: CSVGKSHSGGELFF. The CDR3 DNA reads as TGCAGCGTTGGAAAGTCCCACAGCGGCGGGGAGCTGTTTTTT.

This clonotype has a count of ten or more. DNA of the CDR3: TGTGCCAGCAGTTGGACTAGCTCCTACAATGAGCAGTTCTTC. As protein: CASSWTSSYNEQFF. This chain connects TRBV12-3 or TRBV12-4 to TRBJ2-1; 7 positions agree with TRBD2. The length of the CDR3 is 14 residues. With V trimmed by 4 bases and J by 0 bases, 0 bases remained unmatched.

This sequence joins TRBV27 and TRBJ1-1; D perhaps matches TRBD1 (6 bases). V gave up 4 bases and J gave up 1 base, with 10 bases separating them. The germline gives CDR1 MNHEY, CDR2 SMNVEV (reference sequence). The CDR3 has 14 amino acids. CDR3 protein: CASSWTVGNTEAFF. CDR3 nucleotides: TGTGCCAGCAGTTGGACAGTTGGGAACACTGAAGCTTTCTTT.

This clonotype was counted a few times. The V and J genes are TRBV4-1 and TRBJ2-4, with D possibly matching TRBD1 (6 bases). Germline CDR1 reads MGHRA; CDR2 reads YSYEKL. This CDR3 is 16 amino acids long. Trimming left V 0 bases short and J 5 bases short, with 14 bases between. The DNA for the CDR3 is TGCGCCAGCAGCCAAGATGTGCGCGACAGGCAAAACATTCAGTACTTC. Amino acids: CASSQDVRDRQNIQYF.

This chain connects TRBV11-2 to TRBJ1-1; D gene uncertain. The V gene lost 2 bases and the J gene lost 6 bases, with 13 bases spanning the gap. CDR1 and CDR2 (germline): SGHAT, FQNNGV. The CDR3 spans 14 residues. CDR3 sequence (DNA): TGTGCCAGCAGCTTAAAGGGAGTCGGGGCTGAAGCTTTCTTT. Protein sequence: CASSLKGVGAEAFF. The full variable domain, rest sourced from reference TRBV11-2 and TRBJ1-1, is EAGVAQSPRYKIIEKRQSVAFWCNPISGHATLYWYQQILGQGPKLLIQFQNNGVVDDSQLPKDRFSAERLKGVDSTLKIQPAKLEDSAVYLCASSLKGVGAEAFFGQGTRLTVV.

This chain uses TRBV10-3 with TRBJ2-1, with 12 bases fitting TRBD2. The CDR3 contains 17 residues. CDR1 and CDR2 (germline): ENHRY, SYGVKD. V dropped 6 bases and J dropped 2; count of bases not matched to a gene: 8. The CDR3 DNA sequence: TGTGCCATCAGACCGAAGACTAGCGGGAGAACCTACAATGAGCAGTTCTTC. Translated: CAIRPKTSGRTYNEQFF.

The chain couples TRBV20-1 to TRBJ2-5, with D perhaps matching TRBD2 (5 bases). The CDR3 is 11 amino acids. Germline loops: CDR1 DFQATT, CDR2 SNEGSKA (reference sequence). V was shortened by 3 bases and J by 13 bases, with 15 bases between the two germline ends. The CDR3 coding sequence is TGCAGTGCTAGGGCTGGACTTCAGCGGTACTTC. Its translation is CSARAGLQRYF.

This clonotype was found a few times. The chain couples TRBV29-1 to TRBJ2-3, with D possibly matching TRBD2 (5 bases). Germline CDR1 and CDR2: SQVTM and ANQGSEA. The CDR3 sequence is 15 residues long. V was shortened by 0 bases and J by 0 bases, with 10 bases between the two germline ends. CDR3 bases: TGCAGCGTTGAAGATCCCGGGGTGAGCACAGATACGCAGTATTTT. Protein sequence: CSVEDPGVSTDTQYF.

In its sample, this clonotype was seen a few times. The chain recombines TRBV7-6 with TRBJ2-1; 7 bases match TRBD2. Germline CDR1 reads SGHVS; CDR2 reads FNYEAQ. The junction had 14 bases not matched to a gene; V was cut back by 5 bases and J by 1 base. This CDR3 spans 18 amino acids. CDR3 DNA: TGTGCCAGCAGCCCACAAACCCCCGGGAGGCCATCCTACAATGAGCAGTTCTTC. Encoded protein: CASSPQTPGRPSYNEQFF.

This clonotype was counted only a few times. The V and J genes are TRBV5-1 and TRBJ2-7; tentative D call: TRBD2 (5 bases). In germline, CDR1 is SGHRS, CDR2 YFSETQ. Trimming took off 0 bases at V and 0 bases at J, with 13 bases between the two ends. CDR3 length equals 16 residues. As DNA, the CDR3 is TGCGCCAGCAGCTTGGTTATCGGGGTTAGCTCCTACGAGCAGTACTTC. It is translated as CASSLVIGVSSYEQYF.

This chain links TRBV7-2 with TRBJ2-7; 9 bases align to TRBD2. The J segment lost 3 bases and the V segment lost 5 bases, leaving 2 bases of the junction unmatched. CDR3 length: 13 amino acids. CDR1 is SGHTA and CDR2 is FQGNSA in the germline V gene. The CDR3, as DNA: TGTGCCAGCAGCCGAGCGGGAGGCTACGAGCAGTACTTC. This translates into CASSRAGGYEQYF.

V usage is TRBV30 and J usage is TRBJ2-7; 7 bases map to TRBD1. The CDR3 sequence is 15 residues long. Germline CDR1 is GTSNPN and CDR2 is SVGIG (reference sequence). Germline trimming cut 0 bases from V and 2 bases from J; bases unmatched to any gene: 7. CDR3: CAWSVYHRGPYEQYF. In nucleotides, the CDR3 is TGTGCCTGGAGTGTCTATCACAGGGGTCCCTACGAGCAGTACTTC.

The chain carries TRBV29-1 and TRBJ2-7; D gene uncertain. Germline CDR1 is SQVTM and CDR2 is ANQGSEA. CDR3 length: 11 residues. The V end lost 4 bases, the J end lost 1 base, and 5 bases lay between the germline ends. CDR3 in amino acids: CSVVKSYEQYF. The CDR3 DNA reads TGCAGCGTTGTAAAGTCCTACGAGCAGTACTTC.

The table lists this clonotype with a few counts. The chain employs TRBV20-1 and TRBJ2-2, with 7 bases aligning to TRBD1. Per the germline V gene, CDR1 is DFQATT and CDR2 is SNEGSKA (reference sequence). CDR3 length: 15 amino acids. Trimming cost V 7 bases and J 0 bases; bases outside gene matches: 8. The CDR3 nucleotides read TGCAGTGGAAGGCGACAGGGACCGAACACCGGGGAGCTGTTTTTT. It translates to CSGRRQGPNTGELFF.

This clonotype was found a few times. CDR3 bases: TGCGCCAGCAGCTTTGCGTTGGGGGGAGATACGCAGTATTTT. This translates into CASSFALGGDTQYF. The chain is built from TRBV5-1 and TRBJ2-3, with D tentatively TRBD2 (6 bases). V was shortened by 2 bases and J by 5 bases, with 12 bases between the two germline ends. Per the germline V gene, CDR1 is SGHRS and CDR2 is YFSETQ. The CDR3 extends over 14 amino acids. Complete variable domain (other parts from reference TRBV5-1 and TRBJ2-3): KAGVTQTPRYLIKTRGQQVTLSCSPISGHRSVSWYQQTPGQGLQFLFEYFSETQRNKGNFPGRFSGRQFSNSRSEMNVSTLELGDSALYLCASSFALGGDTQYFGPGTRLTVL.

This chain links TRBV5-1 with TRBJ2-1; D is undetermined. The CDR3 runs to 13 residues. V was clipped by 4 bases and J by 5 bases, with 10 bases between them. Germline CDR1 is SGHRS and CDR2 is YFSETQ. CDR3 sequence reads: CASSLDLNNEQFF. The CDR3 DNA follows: TGCGCCAGCAGCCTGGACCTTAACAATGAGCAGTTCTTC.

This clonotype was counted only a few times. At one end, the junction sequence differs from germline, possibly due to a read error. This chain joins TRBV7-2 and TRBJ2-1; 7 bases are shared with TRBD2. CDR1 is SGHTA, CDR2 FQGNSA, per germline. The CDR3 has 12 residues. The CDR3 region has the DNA TGTGCCAGCAGCGTAGGTCATTGGCGGGGGATATTC. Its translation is CASSVGHWRGIF.

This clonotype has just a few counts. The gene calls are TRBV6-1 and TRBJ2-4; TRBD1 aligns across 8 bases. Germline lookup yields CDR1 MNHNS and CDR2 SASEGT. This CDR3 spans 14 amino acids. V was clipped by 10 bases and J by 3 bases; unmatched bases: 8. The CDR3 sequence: CAISSGTGKNIQYF. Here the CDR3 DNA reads TGTGCCATCTCCTCCGGGACAGGCAAAAACATTCAGTACTTC.

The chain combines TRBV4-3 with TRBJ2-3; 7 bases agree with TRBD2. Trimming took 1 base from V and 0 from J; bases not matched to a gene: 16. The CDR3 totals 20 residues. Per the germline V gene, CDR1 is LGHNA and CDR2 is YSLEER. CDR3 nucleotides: TGCGCCAGCAGCCAAGTTAGGAGTTTCGGGGGGAGGCCTAGCACAGATACGCAGTATTTT. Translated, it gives CASSQVRSFGGRPSTDTQYF.

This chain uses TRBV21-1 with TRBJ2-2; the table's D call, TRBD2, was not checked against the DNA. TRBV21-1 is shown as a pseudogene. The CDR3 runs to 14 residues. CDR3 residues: CASSGLACTGELFF. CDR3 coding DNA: TGTGCCAGCAGCGGACTAGCGTGTACCGGGGAGCTGTTTTTT.

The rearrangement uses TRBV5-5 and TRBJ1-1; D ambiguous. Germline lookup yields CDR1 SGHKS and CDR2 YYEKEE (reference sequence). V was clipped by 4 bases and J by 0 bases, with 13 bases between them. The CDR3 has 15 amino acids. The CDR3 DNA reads TGTGCCAGCAGCCCAGAGGTAGGCATGAACACTGAAGCTTTCTTT. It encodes CASSPEVGMNTEAFF.